This T cell receptor (beta chain) was obtained from a study of CD8 T cells in ankylosing spondylitis. TCRdb re-called the 5' RACE reads with MiXCR, one entry per CDR3 protein. The sample carries 150,000 to 200,000 distinct CDR3 sequences, around 20% recorded once. Trimming took 3 bases from V and 1 from J; bases not matched to a gene: 5. This CDR3 comprises 16 residues. CDR1 and CDR2 (germline): MGHRA, YSYEKL. The rearrangement uses TRBV4-1 and TRBJ2-3; 9 bases map to TRBD2. This TCR was recovered from a male donor with ankylosing spondylitis or in good health (not recorded which). Source material: blood, either unsorted or a sorted T cell fraction (not recorded which). The CDR3 reads CASSQMRTSGTDTQYF. DNA for the CDR3: TGCGCCAGCAGCCAGATGCGGACTAGCGGCACAGATACGCAGTATTTT.